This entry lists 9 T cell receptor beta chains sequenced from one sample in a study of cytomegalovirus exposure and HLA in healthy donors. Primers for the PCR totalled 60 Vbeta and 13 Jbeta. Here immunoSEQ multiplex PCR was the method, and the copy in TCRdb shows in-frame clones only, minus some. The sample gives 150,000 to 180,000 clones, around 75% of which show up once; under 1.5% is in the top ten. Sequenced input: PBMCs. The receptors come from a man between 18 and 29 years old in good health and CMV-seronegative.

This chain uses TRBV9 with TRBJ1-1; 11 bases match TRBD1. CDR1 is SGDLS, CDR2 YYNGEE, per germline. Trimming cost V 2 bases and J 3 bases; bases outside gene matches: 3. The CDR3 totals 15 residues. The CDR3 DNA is TGTGCCAGCAGCGTTGGGACAGGGGGGGACACTGAAGCTTTCTTT. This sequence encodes CASSVGTGGDTEAFF.

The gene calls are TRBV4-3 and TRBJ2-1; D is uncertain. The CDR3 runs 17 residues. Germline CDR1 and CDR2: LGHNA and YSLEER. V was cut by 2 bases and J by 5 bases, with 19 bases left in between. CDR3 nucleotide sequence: TGCGCCAGCAGCCAACCCTCCCTCTCCAGGAAAAACAATGAGCAGTTCTTC. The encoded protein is CASSQPSLSRKNNEQFF.

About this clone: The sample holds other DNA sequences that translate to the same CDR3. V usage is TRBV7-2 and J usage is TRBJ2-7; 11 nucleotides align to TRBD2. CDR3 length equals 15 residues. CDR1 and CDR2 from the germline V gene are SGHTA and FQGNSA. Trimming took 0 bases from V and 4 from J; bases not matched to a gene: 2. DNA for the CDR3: TGTGCCAGCAGCTTAGCGGGGACTAGCGGATACGAGCAGTACTTC. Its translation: CASSLAGTSGYEQYF.

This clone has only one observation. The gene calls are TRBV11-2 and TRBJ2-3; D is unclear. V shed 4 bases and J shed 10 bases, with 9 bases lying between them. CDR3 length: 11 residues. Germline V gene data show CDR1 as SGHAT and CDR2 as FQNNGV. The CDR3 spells CASSSSIAQYF. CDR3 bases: TGTGCCAGCAGCTCGAGCATCGCGCAGTATTTT.

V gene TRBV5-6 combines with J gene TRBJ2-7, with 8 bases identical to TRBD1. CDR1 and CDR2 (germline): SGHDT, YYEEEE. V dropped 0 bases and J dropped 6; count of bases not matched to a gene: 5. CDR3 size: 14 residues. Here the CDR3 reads CASSLGSTGVEQYF. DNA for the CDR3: TGTGCCAGCAGCTTGGGGTCGACAGGGGTCGAGCAGTACTTC.

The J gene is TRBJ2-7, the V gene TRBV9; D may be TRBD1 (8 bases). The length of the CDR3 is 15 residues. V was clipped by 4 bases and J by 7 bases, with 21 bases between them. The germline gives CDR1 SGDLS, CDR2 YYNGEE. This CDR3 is CASSPGGQGAREQYF. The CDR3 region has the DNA TGTGCCAGCAGCCCCGGGGGGCAGGGGGCGCGTGAGCAGTACTTC.

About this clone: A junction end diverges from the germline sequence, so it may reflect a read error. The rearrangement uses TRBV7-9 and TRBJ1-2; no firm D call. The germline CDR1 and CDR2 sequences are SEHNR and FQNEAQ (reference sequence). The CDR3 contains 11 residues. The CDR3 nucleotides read TGTTCCAGCACGCGGGAGTATGGCTACACCTTC. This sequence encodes CSSTREYGYTF.

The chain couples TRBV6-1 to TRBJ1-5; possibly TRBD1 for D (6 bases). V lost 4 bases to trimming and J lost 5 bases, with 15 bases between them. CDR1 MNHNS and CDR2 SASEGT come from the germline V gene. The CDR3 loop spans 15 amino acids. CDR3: CASSGGGGSYQPQHF. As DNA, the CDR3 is TGTGCCAGCAGTGGGGGGGGCGGTAGTTATCAGCCCCAGCATTTT.

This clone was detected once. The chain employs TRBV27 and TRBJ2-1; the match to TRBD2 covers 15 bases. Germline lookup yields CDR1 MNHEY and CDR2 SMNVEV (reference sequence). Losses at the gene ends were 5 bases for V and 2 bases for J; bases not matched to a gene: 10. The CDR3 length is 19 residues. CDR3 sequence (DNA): TGTGCCAGCAGTCCCTCCGGGACTAGCGGGAGGTTAGCCTACAATGAGCAGTTCTTC. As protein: CASSPSGTSGRLAYNEQFF.